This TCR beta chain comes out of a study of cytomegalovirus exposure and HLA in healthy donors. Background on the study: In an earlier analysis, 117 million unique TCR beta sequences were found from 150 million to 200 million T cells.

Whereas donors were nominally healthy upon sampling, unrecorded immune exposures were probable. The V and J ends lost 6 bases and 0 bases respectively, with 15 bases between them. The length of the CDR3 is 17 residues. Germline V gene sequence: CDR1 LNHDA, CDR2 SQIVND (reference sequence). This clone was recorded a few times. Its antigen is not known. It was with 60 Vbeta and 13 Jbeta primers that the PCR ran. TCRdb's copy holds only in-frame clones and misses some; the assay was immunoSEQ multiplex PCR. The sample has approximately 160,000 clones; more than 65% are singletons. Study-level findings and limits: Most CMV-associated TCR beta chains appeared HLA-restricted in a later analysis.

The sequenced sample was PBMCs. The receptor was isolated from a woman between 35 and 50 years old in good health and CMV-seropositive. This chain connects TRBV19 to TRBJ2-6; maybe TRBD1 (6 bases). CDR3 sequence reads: CASRSPGQSSGANVLTF. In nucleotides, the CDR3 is TGTGCCAGTAGATCTCCGGGACAAAGCTCTGGGGCCAACGTCCTGACTTTC. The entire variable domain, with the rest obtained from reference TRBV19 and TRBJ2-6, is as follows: DGGITQSPKYLFRKEGQNVTLSCEQNLNHDAMYWYRQDPGQGLRLIYYSQIVNDFQKGDIAEGYSVSREKKESFPLTVTSAQKNPTAFYLCASRSPGQSSGANVLTFGAGSRLTVL.